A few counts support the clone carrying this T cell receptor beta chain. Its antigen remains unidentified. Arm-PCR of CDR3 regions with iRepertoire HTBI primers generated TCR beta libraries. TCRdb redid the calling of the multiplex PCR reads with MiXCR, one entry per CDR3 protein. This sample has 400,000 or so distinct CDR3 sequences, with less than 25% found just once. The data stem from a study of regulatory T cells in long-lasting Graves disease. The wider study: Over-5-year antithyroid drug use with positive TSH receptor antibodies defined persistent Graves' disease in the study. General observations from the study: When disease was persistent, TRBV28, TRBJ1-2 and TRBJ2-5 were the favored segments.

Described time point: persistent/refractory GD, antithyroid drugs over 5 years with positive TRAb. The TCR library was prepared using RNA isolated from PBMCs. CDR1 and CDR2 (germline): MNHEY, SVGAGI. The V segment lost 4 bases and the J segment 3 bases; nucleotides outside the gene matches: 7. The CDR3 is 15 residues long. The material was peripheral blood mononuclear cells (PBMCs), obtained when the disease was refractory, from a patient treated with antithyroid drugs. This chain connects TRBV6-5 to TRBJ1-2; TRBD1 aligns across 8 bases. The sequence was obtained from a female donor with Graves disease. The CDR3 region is CASSSILDRDYGYTF. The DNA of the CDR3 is TGTGCCAGCAGTTCCATCCTGGACAGGGACTATGGCTACACCTTC.